Below are 8 T cell receptor beta chains sequenced from a single sample in a study of early T cells in non-severe SARS-CoV-2 infection. TCRdb ran MiXCR on the 5' RACE reads and lists one entry per CDR3 protein. The table includes tens of thousands of distinct CDR3 sequences, 10% detected once. The sequencing sample was made of whole blood. All receptors come from an adult who was a healthcare worker with PCR-confirmed SARS-CoV-2 infection or an uninfected control (not recorded which).

About this clonotype itself: A read error is possible here, since a much larger clone lies one base away. This chain joins TRBV29-1 and TRBJ2-5, with TRBD1 matching 8 bases. Trimming at V came to 7 bases and at J to 5 bases, leaving 9 bases not matched to a gene. The CDR3 runs to 13 residues. CDR1 is SQVTM and CDR2 is ANQGSEA in the germline V gene. The CDR3 coding sequence is TGCAGCGCCGAGACAGGGGTAGGGGAGACCCAGTACTTC. This encodes CSAETGVGETQYF.

With regard to this clonotype: A much bigger clone sits one base away, suggesting this may be a read error. The chain joins TRBV25-1 to TRBJ1-6; D uncertain. Germline V gives CDR1 MGHDK, CDR2 SYGVNS. This CDR3 contains 15 residues. CDR3 sequence: CASGERQVSASPLHF. CDR3 sequence (DNA): TGTGCCAGCGGTGAAAGGCAGGTCAGCGCTTCACCCCTCCACTTT.

This clonotype was counted a few times. The chain links TRBV7-2 to TRBJ2-6; D unresolved. This CDR3 spans 13 amino acids. The germline CDR1 and CDR2 sequences are SGHTA and FQGNSA. V gave up 1 base and J gave up 6 bases, with 4 bases separating them. The CDR3 protein is CASSLGMANVLTF. The CDR3, as DNA: TGTGCCAGCAGCTTAGGAATGGCCAACGTCCTGACTTTC.

This clonotype was picked up many times. This rearrangement joins TRBV7-2 to TRBJ2-5; no clear D. The CDR3 length is 15 residues. Per germline, CDR1 SGHTA and CDR2 FQGNSA. V was pared by 2 bases and J by 3 bases, with 13 bases between. The CDR3 DNA is TGTGCCAGCAGCTTAAGGTCTTACATCAAAGAGACCCAGTACTTC. Protein: CASSLRSYIKETQYF.

This clonotype was found many times. The chain couples TRBV24-1 to TRBJ2-1; possible D gene TRBD1, 5 bases. Trimming took 1 base from V and 0 from J, leaving 12 bases between them. The CDR3 sequence is 17 residues long. Looked up from germline, CDR1 is KGHDR and CDR2 is SFDVKD. The CDR3, as DNA: TGTGCCACCAGTGATTTAACCAGGGCAAGCTCCTACAATGAGCAGTTCTTC. This codes for CATSDLTRASSYNEQFF.

This clonotype has only a few counts. The V gene is TRBV20-1, the J gene TRBJ1-4, with a weak D call TRBD1 (5 bases). Germline assignment: CDR1 DFQATT and CDR2 SNEGSKA (reference sequence). CDR3 length: 14 residues. V lost 6 bases and J 4 bases, leaving 15 bases between the germline ends. CDR3 sequence reads: CSARKTVYNEKLFF. Here the CDR3 DNA reads TGCAGTGCCAGGAAGACAGTTTATAATGAAAAACTGTTTTTT.

The gene calls are TRBV29-1 and TRBJ2-7; D possibly matches TRBD1 or TRBD2 (6 bases each). The V gene's germline CDR1 is SQVTM and CDR2 ANQGSEA. Between the trimmed V and J ends, which lost 6 bases and 7 bases, there was a span of 25 bases. CDR3 length: 15 amino acids. CDR3 residues: CSVAVTRDSQGEQYF. Here the CDR3 DNA reads TGCAGCGTGGCCGTAACGCGGGATTCGCAGGGGGAGCAGTACTTC.

There are many counts of this clonotype. The chain joins TRBV29-1 to TRBJ2-7; 8 bases are a match to TRBD2. There are 12 residues in the CDR3. Trimming cost V 6 bases and J 1 base; bases outside gene matches: 2. Germline CDR1 reads SQVTM; CDR2 reads ANQGSEA. The CDR3 bases are TGCAGCGTCGGGGGGGAGTCCTACGAGCAGTACTTC. Its translation is CSVGGESYEQYF.